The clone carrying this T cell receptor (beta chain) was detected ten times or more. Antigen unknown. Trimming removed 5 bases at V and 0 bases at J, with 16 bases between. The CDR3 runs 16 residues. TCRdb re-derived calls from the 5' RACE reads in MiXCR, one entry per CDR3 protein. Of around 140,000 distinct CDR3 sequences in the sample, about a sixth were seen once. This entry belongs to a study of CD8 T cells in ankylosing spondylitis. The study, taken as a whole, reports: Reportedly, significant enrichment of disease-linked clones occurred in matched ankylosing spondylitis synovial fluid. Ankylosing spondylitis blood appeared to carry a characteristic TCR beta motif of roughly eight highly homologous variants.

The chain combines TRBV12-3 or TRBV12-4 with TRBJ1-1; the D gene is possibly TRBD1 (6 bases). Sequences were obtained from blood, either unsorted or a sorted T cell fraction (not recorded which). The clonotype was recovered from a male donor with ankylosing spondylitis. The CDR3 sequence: CASSPRGGFMNTEAFF. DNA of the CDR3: TGTGCCAGCAGTCCTCGGGGGGGCTTCATGAACACTGAAGCTTTCTTT.